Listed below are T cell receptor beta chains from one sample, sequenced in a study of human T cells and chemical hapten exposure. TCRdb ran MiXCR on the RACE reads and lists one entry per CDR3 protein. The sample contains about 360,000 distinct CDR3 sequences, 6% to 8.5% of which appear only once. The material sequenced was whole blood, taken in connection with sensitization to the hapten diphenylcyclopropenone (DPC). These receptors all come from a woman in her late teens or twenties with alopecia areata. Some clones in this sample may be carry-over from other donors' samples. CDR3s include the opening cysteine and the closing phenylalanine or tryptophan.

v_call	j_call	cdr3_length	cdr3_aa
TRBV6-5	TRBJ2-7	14	CASRDRDSSYEQYF
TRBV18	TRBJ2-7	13	CASSYTREEGQYF
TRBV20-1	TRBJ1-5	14	CSARTGEGNQPQHF
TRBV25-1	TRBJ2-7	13	CASSEWDSYEQYF
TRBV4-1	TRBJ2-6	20	CASSQDGKGRPTSGANVLTF
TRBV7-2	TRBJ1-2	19	CASSFVDNSWDRENYGYTF
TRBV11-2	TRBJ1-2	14	CASSQDVNWGGYTF
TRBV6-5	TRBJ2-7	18	CASSYFGTGTRSSYEQYF
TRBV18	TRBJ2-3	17	CASSPPSGGAGADTQYF
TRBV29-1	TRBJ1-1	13	CSGGTGVNTEAFF
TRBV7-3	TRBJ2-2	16	CASSLGTGWNPGELFF
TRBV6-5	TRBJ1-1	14	CASSLQSMNTEAFF
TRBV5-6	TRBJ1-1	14	CASSLWAGDTEAFF
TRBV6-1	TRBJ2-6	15	CASSADGTGANVLTF
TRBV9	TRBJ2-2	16	CASSVSPGHSTGELFF
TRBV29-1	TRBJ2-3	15	CSVERKGHSTDTQYF
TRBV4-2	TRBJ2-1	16	CASSQDWLAEDNEQFF
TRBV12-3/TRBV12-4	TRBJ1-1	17	CASSKTGWGFMNTEAFF
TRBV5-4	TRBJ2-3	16	CASSLGADLSTDTQYF
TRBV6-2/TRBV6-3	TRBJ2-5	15	CASSYSTGNLETQYF
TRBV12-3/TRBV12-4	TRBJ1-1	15	CASSGGAYMNTEAFF
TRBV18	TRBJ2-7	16	CASSPATGRPSYEQYF
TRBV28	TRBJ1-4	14	CASRAGTVGEKLFF
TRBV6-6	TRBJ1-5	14	CASSYEGTGQPQHF
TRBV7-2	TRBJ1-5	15	CASSLYPGYDQPQHF
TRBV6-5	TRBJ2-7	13	CASSSWGGNEQYF
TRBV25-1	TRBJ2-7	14	CASSDLRNPYEQYF
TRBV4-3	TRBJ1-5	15	CASSQEDSANQPQHF
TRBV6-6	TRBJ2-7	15	CASTHTQGAVYEQYF
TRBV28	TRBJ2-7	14	CASRRQGGAYEQYF
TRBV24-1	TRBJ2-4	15	CATREPSLAKNIQYF
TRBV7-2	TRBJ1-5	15	CASSPQGVGGQPQHF
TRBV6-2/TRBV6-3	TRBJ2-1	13	CASSSPSDFEQFF
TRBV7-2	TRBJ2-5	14	CASSPLAGWETQYF
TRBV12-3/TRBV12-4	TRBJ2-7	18	CASSFRPLYGQGTYEQYF
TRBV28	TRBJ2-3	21	CASSSKHYMGFGTGGSDTQYF
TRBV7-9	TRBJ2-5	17	CANSLSLTGTIQETQYF
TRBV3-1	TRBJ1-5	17	CASSQRSPNRVIQPQHF
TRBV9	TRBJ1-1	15	CASSETPEMNTEAFF
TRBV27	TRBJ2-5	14	CASSRDRGSLTQYF
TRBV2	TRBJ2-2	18	CASSVRQGDNLNTGELFF
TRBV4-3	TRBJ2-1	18	CASSQRRAGPSSYNEQFF
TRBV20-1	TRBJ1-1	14	CSAATSGSLTEAFF
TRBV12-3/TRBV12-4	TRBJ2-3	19	CASSLPQTSGGGATDTQYF
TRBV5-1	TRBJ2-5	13	CASNRGLKETQYF
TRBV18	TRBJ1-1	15	CASSPPDRSGTEAFF
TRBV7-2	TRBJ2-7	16	CASSLTQTRTPGEQYF
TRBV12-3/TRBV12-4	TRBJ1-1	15	CASSSSGTLNTEAFF
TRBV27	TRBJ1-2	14	CASSPTRGRPGYTF
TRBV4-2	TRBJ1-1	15	CASSPIGQVNTEAFF
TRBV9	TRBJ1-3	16	CASSVAQGYSGNTIYF
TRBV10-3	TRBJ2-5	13	CAISGGVGETQYF
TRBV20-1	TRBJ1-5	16	CSASPRTPGGGQPQHF
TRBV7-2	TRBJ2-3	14	CASSLYPEPDTQYF
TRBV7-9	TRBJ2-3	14	CASSLGTRADTQYF
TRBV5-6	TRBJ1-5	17	CASSSRKRGYSNQPQHF
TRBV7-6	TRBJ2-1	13	CASSWADYNEQFF
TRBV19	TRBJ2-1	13	CASSIQAYNEQFF
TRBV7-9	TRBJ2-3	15	CASSLARVSTDTQYF